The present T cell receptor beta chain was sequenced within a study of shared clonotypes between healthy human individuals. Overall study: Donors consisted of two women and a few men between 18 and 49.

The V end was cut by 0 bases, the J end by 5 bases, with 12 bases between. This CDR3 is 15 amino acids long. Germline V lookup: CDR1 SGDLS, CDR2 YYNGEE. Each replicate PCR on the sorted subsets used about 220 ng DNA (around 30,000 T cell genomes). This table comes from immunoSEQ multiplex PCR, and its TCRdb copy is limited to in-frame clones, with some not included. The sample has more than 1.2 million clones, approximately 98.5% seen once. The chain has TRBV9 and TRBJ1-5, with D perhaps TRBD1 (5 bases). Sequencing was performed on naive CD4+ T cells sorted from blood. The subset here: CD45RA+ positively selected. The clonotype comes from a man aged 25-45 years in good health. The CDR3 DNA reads TGTGCCAGCAGCGTAGGGGTGGGGGAAGATCAGCCCCAGCATTTT. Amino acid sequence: CASSVGVGEDQPQHF.